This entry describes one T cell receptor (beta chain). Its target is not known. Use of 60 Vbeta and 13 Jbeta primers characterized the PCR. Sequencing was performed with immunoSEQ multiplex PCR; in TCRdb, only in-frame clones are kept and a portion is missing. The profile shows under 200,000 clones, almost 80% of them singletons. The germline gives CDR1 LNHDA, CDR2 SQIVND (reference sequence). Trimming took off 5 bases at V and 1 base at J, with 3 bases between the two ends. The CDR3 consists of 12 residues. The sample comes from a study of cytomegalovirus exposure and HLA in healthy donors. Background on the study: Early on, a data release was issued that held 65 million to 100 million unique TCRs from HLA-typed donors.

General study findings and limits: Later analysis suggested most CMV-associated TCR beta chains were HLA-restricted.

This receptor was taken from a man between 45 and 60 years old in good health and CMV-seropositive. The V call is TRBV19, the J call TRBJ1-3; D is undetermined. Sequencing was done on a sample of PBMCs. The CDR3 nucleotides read TGTGCCAGTAGTCGTTCTGGAAACACCATATATTTT. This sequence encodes CASSRSGNTIYF. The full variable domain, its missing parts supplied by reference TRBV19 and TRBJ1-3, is DGGITQSPKYLFRKEGQNVTLSCEQNLNHDAMYWYRQDPGQGLRLIYYSQIVNDFQKGDIAEGYSVSREKKESFPLTVTSAQKNPTAFYLCASSRSGNTIYFGEGSWLTVV.